Below, 3 T cell receptor beta chains from the same sample are listed, as sequenced in a study of blood T cell repertoires in COVID-19 (dated by TCRdb to 2018 to 2020). To prepare the library, the immunoSEQ multiplex PCR assay was applied. TCRdb obtained this table from immuneACCESS and retained in-frame rearrangements with V and J assigned. These tables miss some clones; where compared with another copy, unresolved V genes account for less than half of the shortfall, and the remainder is unexplained. In this sample the table shows around 35,000 clones, roughly 90% of which occur a single time. The ten largest account for 9.5% to 15% of the sample. Specimen: peripheral blood. Source of these receptors: a human donor in a cohort sampled during active COVID-19.

CDR3 amino acids: CASSPNRGNTEAFF. CDR3 DNA: TGTGCCAGCTCACCAAATAGGGGGAACACTGAAGCTTTCTTT. J is TRBJ1-1 and V is TRBV18, with TRBD1 as a possible D gene (5 bases). Germline values: CDR1 KGHSH, CDR2 LQKENI. Trimming took off 2 bases at V and 1 base at J, with 8 bases between the two ends. This CDR3 region has 14 residues.

CDR3 in amino acids: CASRSLSGDGYTF. The CDR3 DNA reads TGTGCCAGCAGAAGTTTATCGGGGGATGGCTACACCTTC. This chain connects TRBV12-3 or TRBV12-4 to TRBJ1-2; D is perhaps TRBD1 (5 bases). Trimming left V 6 bases short and J 6 bases short, with 14 bases between. This CDR3 comprises 13 residues.

The chain links TRBV27 to TRBJ1-6; a weak D match, TRBD1 (5 bases). This CDR3 spans 14 amino acids. Germline CDR1 and CDR2: MNHEY and SMNVEV (reference sequence). Trimming took off 5 bases at V and 9 bases at J, with 14 bases between the two ends. CDR3 coding DNA: TGTGCCAGCAGTCCCGGGGGGGTATCTTCACCCCTCCACTTT. Translating it yields CASSPGGVSSPLHF.